This T cell receptor (beta chain) originates from a study of graft-versus-host responses after intestinal transplantation. In the study overall: All recipients got anti-thymocyte globulin induction, then tacrolimus and steroids for roughly 3 years. The study's findings and limits: Graft-donor T cell macrochimerism coincided with high graft-versus-host to host-versus-graft clonal ratios in allografts.

Comment on this clone: What it binds is unknown.

Graft specimens yielded both intraepithelial and lamina propria lymphocytes. Germline V CDR1 and CDR2: MNHEY, SVGAGI. CDR3 length: 14 residues. The V gene end was trimmed by 8 bases and the J gene end by 5 bases; junction bases not matched to a gene: 7. The data were produced by immunoSEQ multiplex PCR, yet TCRdb's version contains in-frame clones alone and is incomplete. This table holds about 19,000 clones, approximately 70% found once. The chain combines TRBV6-5 with TRBJ2-2, with TRBD1 identical over 8 bases. The source of this sequence is a human patient who received an intestinal transplant, so some T cells may come from the graft donor. The specimen comprised ileum tissue, sampled roughly 3 weeks after intestinal transplant. As DNA, the CDR3 is TGTGCCAGCCGAGGACAGGGCTGGACCGGGGAGCTGTTTTTT. Translation: CASRGQGWTGELFF.